This section outlines one T cell receptor beta chain sequence together with its context. Its specificity is not known. Time point described: late sampling 161 to 241 days after vaccination in a few convalescent patients. The treatment was: approximately nine-day PBMC culture with coronavirus spike peptide pools or control peptides (ViraFEST assay). First, ViraFEST expanded antigen-specific T cells with peptide pools, and next it sequenced the TCRs. These data originate in a study of vaccination and CD4 T cells after COVID-19. Broader study findings: In median terms, SARS-CoV-2-reactive clonotypes went from about 20 to 38, a nonsignificant rise.

The junction had 7 bases not matched to a gene; V was cut back by 4 bases and J by 4 bases. CDR1 and CDR2 (germline): SNHLY, FYNNEI. The CDR3 length is 16 residues. Sequencing of DNA taken from cultured CD4+ T cells relied on the Oncomine TCR Beta short-read assay. TCRdb called the PCR reads again in MiXCR, with one record for every CDR3 protein. The sample lists 25,000 to 30,000 distinct CDR3 sequences; more than 35% were seen once. The input for sequencing was CD4+ T cells from blood, cultured in vitro, taken about 7 months after SARS-CoV-2 vaccination. The receptor's source is a human donor who had recovered from COVID-19. This chain uses TRBV2 with TRBJ2-3; 11 nucleotides line up with TRBD2. The CDR3 reads CASSALAGGSADTQYF. Written as DNA, the CDR3 is TGTGCCAGCAGTGCGCTAGCGGGAGGCTCGGCAGATACGCAGTATTTT.